The subject of this entry is one TCR beta chain. At one of its ends the junction is not consistent with the germline gene, which may arise from a read error. This sample is drawn from a study of Graves' ophthalmopathy and Graves' hyperthyroidism. RNA transcripts served as template for amplifying TCR beta CDR3 sequences. Investigators did first-round RT-PCR with HTBI primers, then second-round multiplex PCR. In TCRdb, the multiplex PCR reads were re-called with MiXCR into one record per CDR3 protein. Of around 660,000 distinct CDR3 sequences listed, more than 40% were seen once; the top ten hold 3.3%. Excluded: other autoimmune disease, uncontrolled infection, pregnancy or lactation. This CDR3 contains 15 residues. Per germline, CDR1 ENHRY and CDR2 SYGVKD.

The sample taken for sequencing was peripheral blood. This chain uses TRBV10-3 with TRBJ1-6, with 7 positions matching TRBD1. The TCR sequence derives from an adult man with Graves' ophthalmopathy. The CDR3 DNA is TGTGCCAGCAGTTACGGTACAGGGGAATATCAGCCCCTCCACTTT. This encodes CASSYGTGEYQPLHF.